The 14 T cell receptor beta chains below all came from one sample that was sequenced in a study of blood T cell repertoires in COVID-19 (dated by TCRdb to the early 2020s). Library creation used the immunoSEQ multiplex PCR assay. Not all clones reach the TCRdb copy of this immuneACCESS table, which keeps in-frame sequences only. Checked studies attribute under half of the gap to unresolved V genes and leave the rest unexplained. In this sample the table shows about 400,000 clones, 70% to 90% of which occur a single time. In total, the top ten clones hold around 1.9% of the sample. Input material: PBMCs or T cells enriched from blood (not recorded which). The receptors stem from a man aged 35 to 55 in a cohort exposed to, infected with or recovered from COVID-19 (not recorded which).

This chain connects TRBV14 to TRBJ2-5; D call uncertain. This CDR3 has 12 residues. V was cut by 10 bases and J by 1 base, with 10 bases left in between. Germline CDR1 is SGHDN and CDR2 is FVKESK. The CDR3 coding sequence is TGTGCCACCCAGACAACCCAAGAGACCCAGTACTTC. Translating gives CATQTTQETQYF. Variable domain in full (rest from reference TRBV14 and TRBJ2-5): EAGVTQFPSHSVIEKGQTVTLRCDPISGHDNLYWYRRVMGKEIKFLLHFVKESKQDESGMPNNRFLAERTGGTYSTLKVQPAELEDSGVYFCATQTTQETQYFGPGTRLLVL.

This rearrangement joins TRBV15 to TRBJ1-6; 7 bases match TRBD1. CDR3 length: 15 amino acids. J gave up 10 bases and V 3 bases, and 9 bases lay outside the gene matches. CDR1 LNHNV and CDR2 YYDKDF come from the germline V gene (reference sequence). The CDR3 region is CATSRARQGQSPLHF. In DNA form, the CDR3 reads TGTGCCACCAGCAGGGCAAGACAGGGCCAGTCACCCCTCCACTTT.

In its sample, this clone was seen once. This chain uses TRBV10-2 with TRBJ1-3, with 7 bases lining up with TRBD1. V shed 5 bases and J 11 bases; nucleotides not matched to a gene: 6. Looked up from germline, CDR1 is WSHSY and CDR2 is SAAADI. The length of the CDR3 is 12 residues. In DNA form, the CDR3 reads TGCGCCAGCAGTCTACAGGGGCCAGCCATATATTTT. Protein: CASSLQGPAIYF.

V gene TRBV21-1 combines with J gene TRBJ1-5; the D call of TRBD1 is as the table states it, not checked on the DNA. TRBV21-1 is a pseudogene locus. The CDR3 runs to 16 residues. The CDR3 loop reads CASSKAGTRRNQPQHF. As DNA, the CDR3 is TGTGCCAGCAGCAAGGCCGGGACAAGGAGAAATCAGCCCCAGCATTTT.

The chain recombines TRBV30 with TRBJ2-5; 7 nucleotides match TRBD1. This CDR3 has 14 amino acids. Germline assignment: CDR1 GTSNPN and CDR2 SVGIG (reference sequence). J lost 5 bases, V lost 1 base, and 7 bases had no gene match. CDR3 in amino acids: CAWSARTGGETQYF. The DNA for the CDR3 is TGTGCCTGGAGTGCCCGGACAGGCGGTGAGACCCAGTACTTC.

Only one count was recorded for this clone. The chain is built from TRBV2 and TRBJ2-7, with TRBD2 matching 8 bases. The CDR3 is 16 amino acids. The junction had 9 bases not matched to a gene; V was cut back by 5 bases and J by 0 bases. Germline values: CDR1 SNHLY, CDR2 FYNNEI. The CDR3, as DNA: TGTGCCAGCAGTAGAAGGGTAGCGGGGAACTCCTACGAGCAGTACTTC. This translates into CASSRRVAGNSYEQYF.

CDR3 loop: CASNHNRGGYGYTF. The CDR3 DNA reads as TGTGCCAGCAACCATAACAGGGGGGGCTATGGCTACACCTTC. The V call is TRBV28, the J call TRBJ1-2; 8 nucleotides align to TRBD1. The CDR3 has 14 residues. Trimming cost V 7 bases and J 4 bases; bases outside gene matches: 8. Per germline, CDR1 MDHEN and CDR2 SYDVKM.

This chain connects TRBV1 to TRBJ2-1; TRBD2, as called in the table, went unchecked against the DNA. TRBV1 is deemed a pseudogene. The CDR3 runs 18 residues. CDR3 coding DNA: TGCACCAGCAGCCAAGGCCCGCCGGCGCGGTACTCCTACAATGAGCAGTTCTTC. It specifies CTSSQGPPARYSYNEQFF.

This chain connects TRBV5-1 to TRBJ2-5; D gene uncertain. Looked up from germline, CDR1 is SGHRS and CDR2 is YFSETQ. The length of the CDR3 is 14 residues. V lost 0 bases and J 5 bases, leaving 11 bases between the germline ends. CDR3 DNA: TGCGCCAGCAGCTTGGCGGGTGACCTGGAGACCCAGTACTTC. Translating it yields CASSLAGDLETQYF.

The chain couples TRBV7-9 to TRBJ1-2; TRBD1 matches 10 bases. With V trimmed by 5 bases and J by 7 bases, 13 bases remained unmatched. Germline values: CDR1 SEHNR, CDR2 FQNEAQ (reference sequence). CDR3 length equals 16 residues. DNA of the CDR3: TGTGCCAGCAGCGTCTCCGGGACAGGGGCCCCTTTTGGCTACACCTTC. Translation gives CASSVSGTGAPFGYTF. Together with reference TRBV7-9 and TRBJ1-2, the CDR3 gives the full variable domain: DTGVSQNPRHKITKRGQNVTFRCDPISEHNRLYWYRQTLGQGPEFLTYFQNEAQLEKSRLLSDRFSAERPKGSFSTLEIQRTEQGDSAMYLCASSVSGTGAPFGYTFGSGTRLTVV.

J is TRBJ1-2 and V is TRBV24-1; D is possibly TRBD1 (6 bases). V lost 7 bases to trimming and J lost 4 bases, with 12 bases between them. The CDR3 contains 13 residues. Germline CDR1 is KGHDR and CDR2 is SFDVKD. CDR3 amino acids: CATSSDRFYGYTF. The CDR3 DNA follows: TGTGCCACCAGCTCCGACAGGTTCTATGGCTACACCTTC.

About this clone: The germline gene is not matched at one end of the junction; a read error may be the cause. The J gene is TRBJ2-2, the V gene TRBV6-1, with 10 nucleotides matching TRBD2. This CDR3 is 16 amino acids long. Germline V gene sequence: CDR1 MNHNS, CDR2 SASEGT. The CDR3 DNA is TGTGCCAGCAGTGCATCTAGCGGGAGATCGTTAGGGGCGCTGTTTTTT. As protein: CASSASSGRSLGALFF.

The chain links TRBV10-2 to TRBJ2-1; 12 bases line up with TRBD2. There are 14 residues in the CDR3. Unmatched junction bases numbered 4, after V lost 5 bases and J lost 8 bases. Germline values: CDR1 WSHSY, CDR2 SAAADI. CDR3 protein: CASSLTSGSHEQFF. The DNA for the CDR3 is TGCGCCAGCAGTCTGACTAGCGGGAGTCATGAGCAGTTCTTC.

The CDR3 is CASRDGGSYEQYF. The CDR3 DNA is TGTGCCAGTCGCGATGGGGGGTCCTACGAGCAGTACTTC. The rearrangement links TRBV19 to TRBJ2-7; a weak D match, TRBD2 (6 bases). The CDR3 spans 13 residues. Trimming took 8 bases from V and 1 from J, leaving 12 bases between them. Germline V gives CDR1 LNHDA, CDR2 SQIVND (reference sequence).